This T cell receptor beta chain is from a study of OX40 agonist ivuxolimab in advanced cancers. Whole-study context: Partial responses were recorded for three patients, including one with hepatocellular carcinoma and two with cutaneous melanoma.

The V segment lost 7 bases and the J segment 3 bases; nucleotides outside the gene matches: 3. The CDR3 runs to 12 residues. CDR1 is SGHDT, CDR2 YYEEEE, per germline. The repertoire was sequenced with immunoSEQ multiplex PCR; TCRdb's copy has only in-frame clones and lacks some. The sample has 60,000 to 75,000 clones; about 80% are singletons. This sequence was found in an adult with an advanced solid tumor such as melanoma, head and neck, liver or kidney cancer. The material sequenced was CD4+ or CD8+ T cells sorted from blood, taken in a trial of the OX40 agonist ivuxolimab. The rearrangement joins TRBV5-6 to TRBJ1-2; TRBD1 aligns across 7 bases. CDR3 in amino acids: CASFGQDYGYTF. CDR3 DNA sequence: TGTGCCAGCTTCGGACAGGACTATGGCTACACCTTC. Full variable domain (rest looked up from reference TRBV5-6 and TRBJ1-2): DAGVTQSPTHLIKTRGQQVTLRCSPKSGHDTVSWYQQALGQGPQFIFQYYEEEERQRGNFPDRFSGHQFPNYSSELNVNALLLGDSALYLCASFGQDYGYTFGSGTRLTVV.